This TCR beta chain originates from a study of response to subunit inactivated influenza vaccine. Findings of the study overall: The authors suggested that every seasonal influenza vaccination recruits few new T cells.

This CDR3 spans 14 amino acids. Trimming removed 3 bases from V and 5 bases from J, with 15 bases in between. Germline loops: CDR1 DFQATT, CDR2 SNEGSKA (reference sequence). At least ten counts were recorded for this clonotype. Its cognate antigen is unknown. TCRdb processed the RT-PCR reads anew with MiXCR; each CDR3 protein has one entry. This sample yields around 540,000 distinct CDR3 sequences, of which about an eighth are seen a single time; roughly 10% belongs to the top ten. This sequence joins TRBV20-1 and TRBJ2-3; D not resolved. The source is a man in his fifties or sixties who received an inactivated influenza vaccine. Specimen: PBMCs from blood, collected on the day of vaccination. DNA of the CDR3: TGCAGTGCTAGTCCAGCGATGTCGGAAGATACGCAGTATTTT. Protein sequence: CSASPAMSEDTQYF.